Presented here are 3 T cell receptor beta chains from one specimen sequenced in a study of T-cell reconstitution after alpha-beta-depleted transplantation in children. Construction of the TCRbeta library involved unique molecular identifiers. TCRdb called the PCR reads again in MiXCR, with one record for every CDR3 protein. The sample has roughly 100,000 distinct CDR3 sequences, 6.5% to 8.5% seen once. This specimen was PBMCs from the stem cell graft donor, taken from the stem cell graft. The receptors come from a human donor who donated a stem cell graft to a child with congenital amegakaryocytic thrombocytopenia.

This clonotype was detected many times. V and J are TRBV20-1 and TRBJ2-5; 8 nucleotides agree with TRBD1. The CDR3 has 14 residues. CDR1 is DFQATT, CDR2 SNEGSKA, per germline (reference sequence). The ends lost 3 bases at V and 3 bases at J; junction bases unmatched: 6. The CDR3 loop is CSASKTGVEETQYF. CDR3 coding DNA: TGCAGTGCTAGCAAGACAGGGGTCGAAGAGACCCAGTACTTC.

At least ten counts were recorded for this clonotype. The chain combines TRBV18 with TRBJ1-1; weak D call: TRBD1 (5 bases). There are 13 residues in the CDR3. Looked up from germline, CDR1 is KGHSH and CDR2 is LQKENI. V gave up 4 bases and J gave up 3 bases, with 9 bases separating them. This CDR3 is CASSQQGDTEAFF. The DNA of the CDR3 is TGTGCCAGCTCACAGCAGGGTGACACTGAAGCTTTCTTT.

This clonotype was counted many times. V gene TRBV5-1 combines with J gene TRBJ2-1; 8 nucleotides line up with TRBD2. The V and J ends lost 1 base and 0 bases, in that order; junction bases with no gene match: 6. Germline values: CDR1 SGHRS, CDR2 YFSETQ. This CDR3 has 17 residues. The CDR3 coding sequence is TGCGCCAGCAGCTTGAATTGGCTAGCGGGCTCCTACAATGAGCAGTTCTTC. This translates into CASSLNWLAGSYNEQFF.